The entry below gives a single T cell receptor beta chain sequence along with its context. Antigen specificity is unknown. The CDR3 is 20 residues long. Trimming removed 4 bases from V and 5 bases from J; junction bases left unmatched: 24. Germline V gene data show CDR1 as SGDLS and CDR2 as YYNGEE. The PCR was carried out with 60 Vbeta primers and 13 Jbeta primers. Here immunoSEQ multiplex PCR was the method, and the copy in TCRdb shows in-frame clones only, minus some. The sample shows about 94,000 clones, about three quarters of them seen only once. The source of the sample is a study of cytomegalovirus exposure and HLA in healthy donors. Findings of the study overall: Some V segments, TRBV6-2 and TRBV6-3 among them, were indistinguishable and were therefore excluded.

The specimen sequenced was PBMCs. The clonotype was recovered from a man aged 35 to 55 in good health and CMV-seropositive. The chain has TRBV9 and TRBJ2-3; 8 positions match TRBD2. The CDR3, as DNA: TGTGCCAGCAGCCCCCTGGGTCTAGCGGGCAACATCGGGGTTGAAGATACGCAGTATTTT. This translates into CASSPLGLAGNIGVEDTQYF.